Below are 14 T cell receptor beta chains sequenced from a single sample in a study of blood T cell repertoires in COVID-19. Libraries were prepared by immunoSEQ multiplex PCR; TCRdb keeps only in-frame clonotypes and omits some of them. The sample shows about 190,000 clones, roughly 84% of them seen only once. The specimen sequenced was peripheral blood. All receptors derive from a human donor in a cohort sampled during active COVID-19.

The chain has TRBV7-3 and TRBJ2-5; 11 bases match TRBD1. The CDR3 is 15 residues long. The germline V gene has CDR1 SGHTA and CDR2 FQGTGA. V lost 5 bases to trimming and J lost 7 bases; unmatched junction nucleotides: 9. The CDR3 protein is CASSPNGQGAWTQYF. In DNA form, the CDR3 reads TGTGCCAGCAGCCCTAATGGACAGGGGGCATGGACCCAGTACTTC.

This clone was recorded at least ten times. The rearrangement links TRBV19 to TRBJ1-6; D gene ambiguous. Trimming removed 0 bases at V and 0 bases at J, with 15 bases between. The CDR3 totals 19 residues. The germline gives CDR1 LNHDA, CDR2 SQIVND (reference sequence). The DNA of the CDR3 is TGTGCCAGTAGTATAGATCTGGTCCAGTCTAGCTCCTATAATTCACCCCTCCACTTT. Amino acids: CASSIDLVQSSSYNSPLHF.

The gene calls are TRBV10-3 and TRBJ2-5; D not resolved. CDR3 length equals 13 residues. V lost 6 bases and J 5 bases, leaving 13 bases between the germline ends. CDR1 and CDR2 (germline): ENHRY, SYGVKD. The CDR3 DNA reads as TGTGCCATCAGGGAGAGTCCCGGGGAGACCCAGTACTTC. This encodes CAIRESPGETQYF.

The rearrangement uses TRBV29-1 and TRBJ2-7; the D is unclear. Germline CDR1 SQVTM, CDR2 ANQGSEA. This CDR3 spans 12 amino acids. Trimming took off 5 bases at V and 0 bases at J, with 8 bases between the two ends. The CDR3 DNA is TGCAGCGTTCGTCCTAGCTCCTACGAGCAGTACTTC. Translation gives CSVRPSSYEQYF.

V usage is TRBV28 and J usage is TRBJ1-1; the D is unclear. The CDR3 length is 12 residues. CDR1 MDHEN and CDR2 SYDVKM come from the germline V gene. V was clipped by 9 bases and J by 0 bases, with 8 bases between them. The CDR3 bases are TGTGCCAGTACCCAGATGAACACTGAAGCTTTCTTT. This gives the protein CASTQMNTEAFF.

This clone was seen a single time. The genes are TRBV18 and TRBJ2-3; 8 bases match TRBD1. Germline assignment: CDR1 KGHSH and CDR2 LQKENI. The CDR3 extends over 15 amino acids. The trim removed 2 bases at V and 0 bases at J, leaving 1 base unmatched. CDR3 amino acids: CASSPGQGSTDTQYF. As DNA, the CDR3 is TGTGCCAGCTCACCAGGACAGGGTAGCACAGATACGCAGTATTTT. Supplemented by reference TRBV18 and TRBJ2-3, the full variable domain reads NAGVMQNPRHLVRRRGQEARLRCSPMKGHSHVYWYRQLPEEGLKFMVYLQKENIIDESGMPKERFSAEFPKEGPSILRIQQVVRGDSAAYFCASSPGQGSTDTQYFGPGTRLTVL.

The CDR3 protein is CASSLNGQGTYGYTF. CDR3 coding DNA: TGTGCCAGCAGCTTAAACGGACAGGGGACCTATGGCTACACCTTC. This chain joins TRBV7-2 and TRBJ1-2, with 9 bases aligning to TRBD1. Trimming took 2 bases from V and 4 from J; bases not matched to a gene: 5. The CDR3 has 15 amino acids. Germline values: CDR1 SGHTA, CDR2 FQGNSA.

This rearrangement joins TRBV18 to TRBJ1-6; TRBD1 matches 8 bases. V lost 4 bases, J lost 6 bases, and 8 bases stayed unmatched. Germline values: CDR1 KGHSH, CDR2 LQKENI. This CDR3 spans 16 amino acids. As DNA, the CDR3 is TGTGCCAGCTCACTGGGGCAGGGGGCGTCTAATTCACCCCTCCACTTT. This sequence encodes CASSLGQGASNSPLHF.

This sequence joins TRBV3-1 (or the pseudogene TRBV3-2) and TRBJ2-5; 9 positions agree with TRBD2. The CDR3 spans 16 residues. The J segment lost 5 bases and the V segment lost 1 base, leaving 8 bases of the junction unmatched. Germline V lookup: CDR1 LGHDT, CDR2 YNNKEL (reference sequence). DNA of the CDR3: TGTGCCAGCAGCCAAGTCTTGCGGGGGGGGCTGGAGACCCAGTACTTC. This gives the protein CASSQVLRGGLETQYF.

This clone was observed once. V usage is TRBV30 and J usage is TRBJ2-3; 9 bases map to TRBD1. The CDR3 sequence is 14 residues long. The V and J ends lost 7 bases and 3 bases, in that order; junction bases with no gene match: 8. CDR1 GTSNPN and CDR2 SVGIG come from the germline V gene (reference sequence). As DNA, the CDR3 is TGTGCCTCGGGGGGACAGGGAAAAACAGATACGCAGTATTTT. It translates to CASGGQGKTDTQYF.

This CDR3 is CASSNRGGGGLLYGYTF. DNA of the CDR3: TGTGCCAGCAGCAACCGTGGGGGCGGGGGGCTCCTCTATGGCTACACCTTC. This sequence joins TRBV21-1 and TRBJ1-2. TRBV21-1 is an annotated pseudogene. The CDR3 spans 17 residues.

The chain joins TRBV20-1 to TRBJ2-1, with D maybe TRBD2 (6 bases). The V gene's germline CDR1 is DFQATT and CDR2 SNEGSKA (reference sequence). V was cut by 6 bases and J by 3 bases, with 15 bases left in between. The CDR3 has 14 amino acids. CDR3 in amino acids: CSASGLPFYNEQFF. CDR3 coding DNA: TGCAGTGCGAGTGGACTACCCTTCTACAATGAGCAGTTCTTC.

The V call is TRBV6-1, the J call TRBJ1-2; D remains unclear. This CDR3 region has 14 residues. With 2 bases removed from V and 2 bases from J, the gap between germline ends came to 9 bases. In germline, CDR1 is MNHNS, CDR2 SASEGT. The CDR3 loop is CASSENGENYGYTF. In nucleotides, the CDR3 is TGTGCCAGCAGTGAAAACGGGGAGAACTATGGCTACACCTTC.

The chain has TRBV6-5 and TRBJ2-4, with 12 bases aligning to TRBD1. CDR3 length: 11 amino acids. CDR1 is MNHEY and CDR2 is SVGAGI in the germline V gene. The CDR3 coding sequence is TGTGCGGGACAGGGGGCAAACATTCAGTACTTC. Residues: CAGQGANIQYF.